The rows below give T cell receptor beta chains drawn from one sample of a study of T-cell memory formation after mild COVID-19. One entry per CDR3 protein, called by TCRdb with MiXCR from the 5' RACE reads. The profile covers 250,000 to 300,000 distinct CDR3 sequences, with about 20% appearing a single time and 23% taken by the ten largest. Material: PBMCs or a T cell subset sorted from them (not recorded which). Receptors originate from a man between 18 and 35 years old who had mild COVID-19 (a few samples of this study predate the infection). Cell type and time point are not known. Both conserved end residues are part of each CDR3. D genes are given only for firm matches. Rows give clone size only sometimes, using once, few, many, or a class for an expanded clone.

size,D,V,J,CDR3,DNA
NA,TRBD1,TRBV18,TRBJ2-3,CATSTGSRDTQYF,TGTGCCACCTCGACAGGGTCTAGAGATACGCAGTATTTT
few,NA,TRBV27,TRBJ1-2,CASSLSMTDGYTF,TGTGCCAGCAGTTTATCAATGACGGATGGCTACACCTTC
NA,TRBD2,TRBV27,TRBJ2-2,CASSLQTGTSGNTGELFF,TGTGCCAGCAGTTTACAGACCGGGACTAGCGGGAACACCGGGGAGCTGTTTTTT
few,TRBD1,TRBV12-3/TRBV12-4,TRBJ1-3,CASRLRDRGWDTIYF,TGTGCCAGCAGACTAAGGGACAGGGGTTGGGACACCATATATTTT
NA,TRBD2,TRBV20-1,TRBJ2-7,CSAGLAGSHEQYF,TGCAGTGCTGGACTAGCGGGGTCCCACGAGCAGTACTTC
NA,NA,TRBV20-1,TRBJ2-2,CSARFRVTGELFF,TGCAGTGCTAGATTCCGGGTAACCGGGGAGCTGTTTTTT
many,TRBD1,TRBV20-1,TRBJ2-1,CSGQGASEQFF,TGCAGTGGGCAGGGGGCGTCTGAGCAGTTCTTC
NA,TRBD2,TRBV23-1,TRBJ2-2,CASSQALAGGLNTGELFF,TGCGCCAGCAGTCAGGCCTTAGCGGGGGGACTCAACACCGGGGAGCTGTTTTTT
few,TRBD1,TRBV7-2,TRBJ1-4,CASSRPGQASTNEKLFF,TGTGCCAGCAGCCGTCCGGGACAGGCGTCAACTAATGAAAAACTGTTTTTT
many,TRBD2,TRBV5-5,TRBJ2-3,CASSPGGGTDTQYF,TGTGCCAGCAGCCCGGGGGGAGGCACAGATACGCAGTATTTT
few,NA,TRBV24-1,TRBJ1-6,CATIYNEENSPLHF,TGTGCCACCATTTACAATGAGGAGAATTCACCCCTCCACTTT
NA,TRBD1,TRBV7-3,TRBJ2-5,CASSMTGAPETQYF,TGTGCCAGCAGCATGACAGGGGCCCCAGAGACCCAGTACTTC
NA,NA,TRBV30,TRBJ1-1,CAWSVLGPRKAFF,TGTGCCTGGAGTGTACTAGGGCCGAGGAAAGCTTTCTTT
NA,NA,TRBV5-1,TRBJ2-1,CASSTTTDNEQFF,TGCGCCAGCAGCACGACTACCGACAATGAGCAGTTCTTC
few,TRBD2,TRBV24-1,TRBJ2-3,CATQAGAGADTQYF,TGTGCCACCCAAGCGGGGGCCGGTGCAGATACGCAGTATTTT
NA,TRBD1,TRBV28,TRBJ2-2,CASRSQGRPVLFF,TGTGCCAGCAGGTCACAGGGGCGCCCGGTGCTGTTTTTT
NA,TRBD2,TRBV24-1,TRBJ2-5,CATSGGGLAGEPQETQYF,TGTGCCACCAGTGGTGGAGGGCTAGCGGGGGAACCACAAGAGACCCAGTACTTC
NA,NA,TRBV5-6,TRBJ2-3,CASSPTKDTQYF,TGTGCCAGCAGCCCCACTAAGGATACGCAGTATTTT
few,NA,TRBV7-2,TRBJ2-1,CASSLSLNVGYNEQFF,TGTGCCAGCAGCTTGTCTTTAAACGTGGGCTACAATGAGCAGTTCTTC
few,NA,TRBV20-1,TRBJ1-2,CSARGDAGWGYTF,TGCAGTGCTAGAGGGGACGCCGGGTGGGGCTACACCTTC
NA,TRBD1,TRBV29-1,TRBJ1-2,CSARDRENYGYTF,TGCAGCGCCCGCGACAGGGAAAACTATGGCTACACCTTC
many,NA,TRBV5-1,TRBJ1-1,CASSLGTDKTNTEAFF,TGCGCCAGCAGCTTGGGGACAGATAAAACGAACACTGAAGCTTTCTTT
few,NA,TRBV7-9,TRBJ2-2,CASSLDRVELFF,TGTGCCAGCAGCTTAGACCGGGTGGAGCTGTTTTTT
NA,TRBD1,TRBV6-1,TRBJ2-7,CAGNRGSAEQYF,TGTGCCGGAAACAGGGGGTCGGCCGAGCAGTACTTC
NA,NA,TRBV19,TRBJ2-3,CASARGSTDTQYF,TGTGCCAGTGCCCGGGGGTCCACAGATACGCAGTATTTT
few,NA,TRBV7-6,TRBJ2-5,CARPRRQETQYF,TGTGCCAGGCCCAGAAGGCAAGAGACCCAGTACTTC
NA,TRBD2,TRBV10-3,TRBJ2-3,CAIRSTSGGHPHTDTQYF,TGTGCCATCAGATCGACTAGCGGGGGCCACCCACACACAGATACGCAGTATTTT
NA,TRBD1,TRBV12-3/TRBV12-4,TRBJ1-3,CASGTGKSQRNTIYF,TGTGCCAGCGGGACAGGGAAAAGCCAGCGAAACACCATATATTTT
NA,TRBD1,TRBV4-1,TRBJ1-6,CASSQRQGDSPLHF,TGCGCCAGCAGCCAACGACAGGGAGATTCACCCCTCCACTTT
few,TRBD2,TRBV7-7,TRBJ2-1,CASSPYGTSSYFFNEQFF,TGTGCCAGCAGTCCTTATGGGACTAGCTCGTACTTCTTCAATGAGCAGTTCTTC
many,NA,TRBV6-2/TRBV6-3,TRBJ2-3,CASSYEGGTPGTQYF,TGTGCCAGCAGTTACGAAGGGGGAACCCCAGGGACGCAGTATTTT
NA,NA,TRBV19,TRBJ2-5,CASSSGAETQYF,TGTGCCAGTAGTAGCGGGGCGGAGACCCAGTACTTC